In its sample, the clone carrying this T cell receptor (beta chain) was seen many times. The antigen is unknown. The data were obtained in a study of neurological immune-mediated disorders. Template-switch 5'RACE cDNA synthesis added a 10-nucleotide unique molecular identifier. MiXCR, applied by TCRdb to the 5' RACE reads, yields one record per CDR3 protein. The table records about 55,000 distinct CDR3 sequences, roughly 3.8% of them present only once. Regarding the study as a whole: None of the CDR3 amino acid sequences found in expanded clones was shared across subjects. This suggests that the TCR-beta repertoires were private in all groups. Phylogenetic grouping put 18 of 34 multiple sclerosis patients' repertoires into one related-CDR3 cluster, a possible signature.

Trimming at V came to 4 bases and at J to 1 base, leaving 10 bases not matched to a gene. In germline, CDR1 is LNHNV, CDR2 YYDKDF (reference sequence). CDR3 length: 17 amino acids. Sample: PBMCs. This TCR was sampled from a man aged 55 to 70 with multiple sclerosis. V gene TRBV15 combines with J gene TRBJ1-1, with 9 bases fitting TRBD1. CDR3 amino acids: CATSNDRVTGGNTEAFF. As DNA, the CDR3 is TGTGCCACCAGCAACGACAGGGTGACAGGGGGGAACACTGAAGCTTTCTTT.